The rows below give T cell receptor beta chains drawn from one sample of a study of blood T cell repertoires in COVID-19. Using immunoSEQ multiplex PCR, the repertoire was profiled, and TCRdb retains in-frame clones only, with some absent. This table holds roughly 150,000 clones, under 90% found once. Specimen: PBMCs or T cells enriched from blood (not recorded which). These receptors were obtained from a woman aged 18-29 years who had been exposed to COVID-19. The CDR3 runs from the conserved cysteine through the conserved F or W. The D gene is left open where the match is weak. Clone size is not always given. Where it is, it says once, few, many or a class for expanded clones.

clone size,J gene,V gene,D gene,CDR3 protein,CDR3 DNA
-,TRBJ1-2,TRBV19,TRBD1,CASSFLGTGGDGYTF,TGTGCCAGTAGTTTCCTAGGGACAGGGGGCGATGGCTACACCTTC
-,TRBJ2-1,TRBV6-2/TRBV6-3,TRBD2,CASSERSGLAGGHNEQFF,TGTGCCAGCAGCGAAAGATCTGGACTAGCGGGAGGCCACAATGAGCAGTTCTTC
-,TRBJ2-7,TRBV3-1/TRBV3-2,TRBD1,CASSQMFLGTGKNEQYF,TGTGCCAGCAGCCAAATGTTCTTGGGGACAGGGAAGAACGAGCAGTACTTC
-,TRBJ1-3,TRBV30,-,CASSRGGANTIYF,TGTGCCTCTTCAAGGGGGGGGGCAAACACCATATATTTT
-,TRBJ1-2,TRBV2,-,CASSPDSNYGYTF,TGTGCCAGCAGTCCCGACAGCAACTATGGCTACACCTTC
-,TRBJ2-2,TRBV14,-,CASSRALGRTSSPGELFF,TGTGCCAGCAGCCGGGCCCTGGGGAGAACTAGCAGCCCCGGGGAGCTGTTTTTT
-,TRBJ1-6,TRBV10-3,-,CAISDRVNSPLHF,TGTGCCATCAGTGATCGGGTCAATTCACCCCTCCACTTT
-,TRBJ2-1,TRBV4-1,TRBD2,CASSQVRRGRVNEQFF,TGCGCCAGCAGCCAAGTCCGTCGCGGGAGGGTTAATGAGCAGTTCTTC
-,TRBJ2-5,TRBV29-1,TRBD2,CSVRTSGKGETQYF,TGCAGCGTAAGGACTAGCGGGAAGGGTGAGACCCAGTACTTC
-,TRBJ1-2,TRBV28,-,CASSLPDSFAGYGYTF,TGTGCCAGCAGTTTACCGGACAGCTTCGCAGGATATGGCTACACCTTC
-,TRBJ2-4,TRBV5-1,-,CASSPAPGFPKNIQYF,TGCGCCAGCAGCCCCGCCCCCGGTTTTCCCAAAAACATTCAGTACTTC
few,TRBJ1-4,TRBV6-5,-,CASSYKAGHEKLFF,TGTGCCAGCAGTTACAAGGCAGGGCACGAAAAACTGTTTTTT
-,TRBJ2-7,TRBV29-1,TRBD1,CSVQRTGNEQYF,TGCAGCGTCCAGAGGACAGGGAACGAGCAGTACTTC
-,TRBJ2-5,TRBV12-5,TRBD2,CASGLLSSGAGETQYF,TGTGCTAGTGGTTTGTTATCTAGCGGGGCGGGAGAGACCCAGTACTTC
-,TRBJ2-1,TRBV2,TRBD1,CARGTGAYNEQFF,TGTGCCAGAGGGACAGGGGCCTACAATGAGCAGTTCTTC
-,TRBJ2-7,TRBV19,TRBD2,CASSIAGGAYEQYF,TGTGCCAGTAGTATTGCGGGAGGAGCCTACGAGCAGTACTTC
-,TRBJ1-2,TRBV2,TRBD1,CASSEAAGQGNYGYTF,TGTGCCAGCAGTGAAGCGGCGGGACAGGGGAACTATGGCTACACCTTC
-,TRBJ2-4,TRBV2,TRBD1,CASRQDRESFQYF,TGTGCCAGCAGGCAAGACAGGGAGAGCTTTCAGTACTTC
-,TRBJ1-2,TRBV4-2,-,CASSQGRLIQEHYGYTF,TGTGCCAGCAGCCAAGGACGGCTAATACAGGAACACTATGGCTACACCTTC
-,TRBJ1-5,TRBV28,-,CASSQGDNQPQHF,TGTGCCAGCAGTCAGGGCGACAATCAGCCCCAGCATTTT
-,TRBJ2-3,TRBV6-5,-,CASSTGSISDTQYF,TGTGCCAGCAGTACGGGGAGTATCTCAGATACGCAGTATTTT
-,TRBJ1-5,TRBV6-5,-,CASSYSGQGNQPQHF,TGTGCCAGCAGTTACTCTGGGCAGGGGAATCAGCCCCAGCATTTT
-,TRBJ1-2,TRBV19,-,CASSIRASSGYTF,TGTGCCAGTAGTATTCGCGCCTCGTCTGGCTACACCTTC
-,TRBJ2-3,TRBV5-6,-,CASSSGKVWGQGVADTQYF,TGTGCCAGCAGCTCTGGTAAGGTATGGGGGCAAGGCGTGGCAGATACGCAGTATTTT
-,TRBJ2-2,TRBV4-1,TRBD1,CASSSTGAPRTGELFF,TGCGCCAGCAGCTCGACAGGGGCCCCTCGGACCGGGGAGCTGTTTTTT
-,TRBJ1-5,TRBV2,-,CASRDSHNRNQPQHF,TGTGCCAGCAGGGATTCTCATAACAGAAATCAGCCCCAGCATTTT
once,TRBJ2-3,TRBV9,TRBD1,CASSAPGTGHTDTQYF,TGTGCCAGCAGCGCCCCAGGGACAGGTCACACAGATACGCAGTATTTT